This TCR beta chain was retrieved from a study of shared clonotypes between healthy human individuals (dated by TCRdb to 2019 to 2021). Regarding the complete study: Three men and a couple of women, aged 18 to 49 years, made up the cohort. Between about 0.8 and 8.9 billion PBMCs per donor were obtained by leukapheresis. To increase sequencing depth and limit assay-specific biases, TCR repertoire library preparation and sequencing were carried out by different laboratories using diverse techniques. Per donor, three plates each were used for CD4 naive and CD4 memory, two for CD8 naive, and one for CD8 memory. To estimate repertoire size and how much clonotypes are shared between individuals, the study performed deep sequencing of blood TCR repertoires from a few healthy adults.

The paper's findings and limits, for the study overall: The small number of donors limited the genetic and exposure-history diversity represented. Only blood was sampled, and tissue TCR repertoires likely differ from those in blood. Clonotypes shared by all four sorted-subset donors showed higher generation probabilities than non-shared clonotypes. Incomplete sequencing was indicated by rarefaction of sorted-subset datasets, despite the large sequencing depth. About 4.5% of naive CD4, around 3.5% of naive CD8, around 2.3% of memory CD4, and less than 0.45% of memory CD8 clonotypes were shared across a few donors. Pairwise subsampling indicated that sequencing depth was expected to affect the degree of clonotype sharing among donors. Larger estimated clonotype richness was generally found for naive subsets than for memory subsets.

Using the deep immunoSEQ assay, TCR CDR3 regions were amplified from genomic DNA by multiplex PCR. For each cell subset, the extracted genomic DNA was distributed evenly across all wells of several immunoSEQ 96-well plates, and each plate served as one replicate. For sorted subsets, around 0.2 ug genomic DNA, equal to about 30,000 T cell genomes, was loaded into each replicate PCR. Purified libraries were measured with a Qubit 3.0 fluorometer, size-checked on a Bioanalyzer 2100, and measured again with the KAPA Library Quantification kit. Every immunoSEQ 96-well plate was sequenced on a separate single-read 150-cycle Illumina NextSeq 550 flow cell. Processing in the source paper ran as follows. Because only junctional sequences without quality scores were contained in the immunoSEQ output, filtering matching that applied to full-length reads could not be performed. To assign V/J genes and CDR3, sequences were annotated using PyIR, a Python wrapper for IgBLAST v1.9, with IMGT germline references. Reads were removed for weak V/J assignments (E-value above 1e-6), missing CDR3, stop codons, out-of-frame junctions, or ambiguous translated residues. V3J clonotypes were defined as sequences sharing the same inferred V gene, J gene, and CDR3 amino acid sequence. Percentage overlap between repertoires was calculated by dividing the number of shared unique clonotypes by the size of the smaller repertoire. Repertoire richness was assessed with RTK rarefaction, the Chao1 estimator, and Recon v2.1 estimates of unobserved clonotypes. OLGA was used to compute generation probabilities for all TCRbeta clonotypes that the gDNA method yielded from several donors. As stored in TCRdb, this immuneACCESS dataset retains in-frame rearrangements with V and J assigned. A fraction of the clones does not appear; measured against another copy, unresolved V genes explain less than half of the discrepancy, and the remainder lacks a known reason. V and J calls and clone size are those listed in that table; D and trimming were worked out from the DNA. This sample gives roughly 640,000 clones in total; roughly 97% of them show up just once. The ten top clones hold less than 0.065% of the sample.

The donors were healthy, HIV-negative adults with no recently reported acute infections or vaccinations. Only Caucasian adults living in Nashville, Tennessee, USA were represented among the donors. Magnetic negative selection was used to enrich CD4+ T cells, after which naive cells were positively selected on CD45RA and the negative fraction became the memory subset. Blood was obtained by leukapheresis, after which PBMCs were separated by Ficoll-Histopaque density gradient centrifugation and cryopreserved in liquid nitrogen vapor phase. Analytical flow cytometry was used to check the purity and quantity of each magnetically sorted T cell population. From each sorted fraction, genomic DNA was isolated and quantified by UV absorbance on a Nanodrop 2000c. Remarks on this clone: Its antigen is not yet known. One end of the junction is discordant with germline, which a read error may explain.

The receptor was isolated from a woman in her 30s in good health. What was sequenced was naive CD4+ T cells sorted from blood. The cell subset or site label corresponds to: CD45RA+ positively selected.

The DNA is as follows: TGTGCCAGCAGTACCTACAGGGGGTCGGTGCTCTTC. Its translation is CASSTYRGSVLF. In this chain, TRBV27 is recombined with TRBJ2-1; 8 bases in the junction line up with TRBD1. Via the germline V gene (reference sequence), CDR1 is MNHEY and CDR2 SMNVEV. The CDR3 runs 12 amino acids, cysteine and phenylalanine included. Kept here is only the CDR3 DNA, which spans 36 bases and is read in frame from base 1.